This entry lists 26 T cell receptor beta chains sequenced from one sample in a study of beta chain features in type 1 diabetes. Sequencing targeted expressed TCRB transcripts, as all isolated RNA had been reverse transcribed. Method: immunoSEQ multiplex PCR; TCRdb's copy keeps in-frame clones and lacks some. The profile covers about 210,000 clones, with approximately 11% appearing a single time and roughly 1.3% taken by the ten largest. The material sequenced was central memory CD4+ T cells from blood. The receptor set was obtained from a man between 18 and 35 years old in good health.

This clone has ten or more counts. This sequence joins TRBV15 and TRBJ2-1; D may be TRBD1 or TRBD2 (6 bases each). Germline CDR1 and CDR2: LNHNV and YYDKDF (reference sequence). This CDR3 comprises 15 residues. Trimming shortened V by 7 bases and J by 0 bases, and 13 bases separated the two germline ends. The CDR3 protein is CATNRVGGSYNEQFF. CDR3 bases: TGTGCCACCAACAGGGTGGGGGGCTCCTACAATGAGCAGTTCTTC.

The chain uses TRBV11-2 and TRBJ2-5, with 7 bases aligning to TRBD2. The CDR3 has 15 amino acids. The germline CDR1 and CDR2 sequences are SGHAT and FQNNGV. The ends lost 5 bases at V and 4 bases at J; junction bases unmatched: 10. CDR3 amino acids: CASSPRKPGGETQYF. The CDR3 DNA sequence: TGTGCCAGCAGCCCCCGAAAGCCGGGGGGAGAGACCCAGTACTTC.

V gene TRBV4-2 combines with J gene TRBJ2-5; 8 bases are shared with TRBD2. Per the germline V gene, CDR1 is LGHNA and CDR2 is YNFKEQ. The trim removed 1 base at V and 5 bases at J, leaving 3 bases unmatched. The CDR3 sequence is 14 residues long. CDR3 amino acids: CASSQAREGETQYF. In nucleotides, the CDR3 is TGTGCCAGCAGCCAAGCCCGGGAGGGTGAGACCCAGTACTTC.

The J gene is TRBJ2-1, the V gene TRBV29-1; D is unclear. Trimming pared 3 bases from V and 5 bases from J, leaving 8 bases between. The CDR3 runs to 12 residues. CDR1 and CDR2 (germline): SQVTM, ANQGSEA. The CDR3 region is CSVDGQDNEQFF. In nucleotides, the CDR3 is TGCAGCGTTGACGGGCAGGACAATGAGCAGTTCTTC.

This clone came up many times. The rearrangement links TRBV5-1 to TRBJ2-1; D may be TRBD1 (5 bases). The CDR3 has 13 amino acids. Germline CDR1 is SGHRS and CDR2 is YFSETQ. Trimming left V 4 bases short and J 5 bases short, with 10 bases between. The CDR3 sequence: CASSLLGHNEQFF. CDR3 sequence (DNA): TGCGCCAGCAGCCTTCTGGGGCACAATGAGCAGTTCTTC.

In nucleotides, the CDR3 is TGTGCCACCAGCAGAGTTGGCGAGCGGGGGATAGGAGAGACCCAGTACTTC. Its protein product is CATSRVGERGIGETQYF. The chain uses TRBV15 and TRBJ2-5, with 8 bases matching TRBD2. CDR3 length equals 17 residues. J was trimmed by 4 bases and V by 1 base; bases with no gene match: 11. The germline gives CDR1 LNHNV, CDR2 YYDKDF (reference sequence). Based on the CDR3 plus reference TRBV15 and TRBJ2-5, the full variable domain is DAMVIQNPRYQVTQFGKPVTLSCSQTLNHNVMYWYQQKSSQAPKLLFHYYDKDFNNEADTPDNFQSRRPNTSFCFLDIRSPGLGDTAMYLCATSRVGERGIGETQYFGPGTRLLVL.

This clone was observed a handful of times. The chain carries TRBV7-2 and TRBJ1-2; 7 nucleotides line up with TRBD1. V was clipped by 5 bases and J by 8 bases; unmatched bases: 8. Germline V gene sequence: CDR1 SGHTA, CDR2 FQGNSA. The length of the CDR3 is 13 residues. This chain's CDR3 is CASSLDRTGGYTF. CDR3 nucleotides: TGTGCCAGCAGCCTCGACAGGACAGGAGGCTACACCTTC. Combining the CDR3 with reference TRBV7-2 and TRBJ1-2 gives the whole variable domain GAGVSQSPSNKVTEKGKDVELRCDPISGHTALYWYRQSLGQGLEFLIYFQGNSAPDKSGLPSDRFSAERTGGSVSTLTIQRTQQEDSAVYLCASSLDRTGGYTFGSGTRLTVV.

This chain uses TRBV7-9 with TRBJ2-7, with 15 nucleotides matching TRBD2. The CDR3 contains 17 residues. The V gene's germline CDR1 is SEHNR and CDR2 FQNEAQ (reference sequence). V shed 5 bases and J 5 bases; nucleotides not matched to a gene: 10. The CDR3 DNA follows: TGTGCCAGCAGCCCGGGACTAGCGGGAGGCCGTGGTCACGAGCAGTACTTC. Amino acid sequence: CASSPGLAGGRGHEQYF.

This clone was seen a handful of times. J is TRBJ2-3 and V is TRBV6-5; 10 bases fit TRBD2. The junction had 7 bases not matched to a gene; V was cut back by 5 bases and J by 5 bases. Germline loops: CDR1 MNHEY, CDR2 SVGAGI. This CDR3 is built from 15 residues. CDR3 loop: CASSPSGGPGDTQYF. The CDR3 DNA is TGTGCCAGCAGTCCTAGCGGGGGCCCTGGAGATACGCAGTATTTT.

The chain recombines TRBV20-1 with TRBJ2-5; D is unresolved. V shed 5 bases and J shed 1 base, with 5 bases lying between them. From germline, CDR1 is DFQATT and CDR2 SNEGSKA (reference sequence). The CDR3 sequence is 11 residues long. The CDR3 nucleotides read TGCAGTGCTTACAGCCAAGAGACCCAGTACTTC. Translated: CSAYSQETQYF.

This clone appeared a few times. For the CDR3, the DNA is TGCAGTGCTAGTGCCCCAGGAGGGCAGTTCTTC. Its protein is CSASAPGGQFF. The V gene is TRBV20-1, the J gene TRBJ2-1, with TRBD2 as a possible D gene (5 bases). Trimming removed 3 bases from V and 12 bases from J, with 12 bases in between. The CDR3 runs 11 residues. Germline lookup yields CDR1 DFQATT and CDR2 SNEGSKA (reference sequence).

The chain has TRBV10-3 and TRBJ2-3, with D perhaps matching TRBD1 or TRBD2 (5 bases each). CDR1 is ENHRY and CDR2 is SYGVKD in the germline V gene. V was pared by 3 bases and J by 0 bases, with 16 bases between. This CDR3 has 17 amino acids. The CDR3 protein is CAISDIRDAASTDTQYF. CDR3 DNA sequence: TGTGCCATCAGTGATATCCGGGACGCCGCTAGCACAGATACGCAGTATTTT.

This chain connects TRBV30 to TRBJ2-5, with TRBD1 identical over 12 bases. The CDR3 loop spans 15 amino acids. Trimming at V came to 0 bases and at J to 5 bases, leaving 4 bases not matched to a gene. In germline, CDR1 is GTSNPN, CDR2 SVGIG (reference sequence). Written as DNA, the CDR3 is TGTGCCTGGAGTGTCGGGACAGGGGGCGCGGAGACCCAGTACTTC. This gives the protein CAWSVGTGGAETQYF.

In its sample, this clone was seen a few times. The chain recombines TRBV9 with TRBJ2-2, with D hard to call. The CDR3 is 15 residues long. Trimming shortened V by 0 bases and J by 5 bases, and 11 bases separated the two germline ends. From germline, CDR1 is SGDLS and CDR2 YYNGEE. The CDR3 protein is CASSVGSSSTGELFF. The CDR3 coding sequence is TGTGCCAGCAGCGTAGGTTCTAGTAGTACCGGGGAGCTGTTTTTT.

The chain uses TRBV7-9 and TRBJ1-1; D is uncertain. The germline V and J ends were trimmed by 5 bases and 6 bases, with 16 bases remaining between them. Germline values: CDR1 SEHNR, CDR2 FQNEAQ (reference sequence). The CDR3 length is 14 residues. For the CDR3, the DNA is TGTGCCAGCAGCAATGGGCCACTGGACGCTGAAGCTTTCTTT. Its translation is CASSNGPLDAEAFF.

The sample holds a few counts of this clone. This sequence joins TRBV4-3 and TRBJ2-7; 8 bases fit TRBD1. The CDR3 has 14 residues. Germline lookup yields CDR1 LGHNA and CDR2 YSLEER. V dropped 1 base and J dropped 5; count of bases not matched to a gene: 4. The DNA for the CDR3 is TGCGCCAGCAGCCAAGGACAGGGGATCAACGAGCAGTACTTC. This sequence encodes CASSQGQGINEQYF.

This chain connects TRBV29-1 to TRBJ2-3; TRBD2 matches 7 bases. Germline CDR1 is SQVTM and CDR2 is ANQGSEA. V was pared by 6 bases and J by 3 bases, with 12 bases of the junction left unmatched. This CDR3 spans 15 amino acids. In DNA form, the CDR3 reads TGCAGCGTCCCTCGGGGCGGAGCGGGAACAGATACGCAGTATTTT. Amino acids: CSVPRGGAGTDTQYF.

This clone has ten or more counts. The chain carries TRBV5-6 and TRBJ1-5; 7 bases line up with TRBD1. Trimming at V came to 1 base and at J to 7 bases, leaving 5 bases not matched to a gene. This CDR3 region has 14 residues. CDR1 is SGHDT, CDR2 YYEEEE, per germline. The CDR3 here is CASSLMTGRQPQHF. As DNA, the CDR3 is TGTGCCAGCAGCTTGATGACAGGGAGGCAGCCCCAGCATTTT.

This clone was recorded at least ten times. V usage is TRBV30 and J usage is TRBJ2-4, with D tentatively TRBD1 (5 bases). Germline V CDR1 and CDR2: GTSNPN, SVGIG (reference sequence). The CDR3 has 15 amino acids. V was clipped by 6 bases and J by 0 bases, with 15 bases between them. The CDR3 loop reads CACDQGLLAKNIQYF. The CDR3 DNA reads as TGTGCCTGCGATCAGGGTTTACTAGCCAAAAACATTCAGTACTTC.

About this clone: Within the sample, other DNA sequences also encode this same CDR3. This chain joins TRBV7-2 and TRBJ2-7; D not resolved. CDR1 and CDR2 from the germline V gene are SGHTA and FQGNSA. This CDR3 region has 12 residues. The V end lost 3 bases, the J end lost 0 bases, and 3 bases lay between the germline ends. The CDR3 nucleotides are TGTGCCAGCAGCTTTAACTCCTACGAGCAGTACTTC. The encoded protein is CASSFNSYEQYF.

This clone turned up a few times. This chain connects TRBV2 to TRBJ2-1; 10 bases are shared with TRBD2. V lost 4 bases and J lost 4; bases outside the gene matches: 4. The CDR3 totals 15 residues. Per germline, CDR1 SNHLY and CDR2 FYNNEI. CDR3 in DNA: TGTGCCAGCAGTGCGCAGCGGGAGGGGTACAATGAGCAGTTCTTC. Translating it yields CASSAQREGYNEQFF.

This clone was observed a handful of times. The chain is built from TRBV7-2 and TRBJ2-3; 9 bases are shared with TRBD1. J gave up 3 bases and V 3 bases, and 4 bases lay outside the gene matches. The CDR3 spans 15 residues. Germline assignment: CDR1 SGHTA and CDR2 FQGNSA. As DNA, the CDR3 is TGTGCCAGCAGCTTTGGGACAGGGTCAACAGATACGCAGTATTTT. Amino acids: CASSFGTGSTDTQYF.

In nucleotides, the CDR3 is TGTGCCAGCAGCGTAGGCGGGAAAGCCATCTACGAGCAGTACTTC. Translated: CASSVGGKAIYEQYF. V and J are TRBV5-4 and TRBJ2-7; D perhaps matches TRBD2 (6 bases). CDR1 is SGHNT, CDR2 YYREEE, per germline (reference sequence). Trimming removed 4 bases from V and 3 bases from J, with 17 bases in between. This CDR3 is built from 15 residues.

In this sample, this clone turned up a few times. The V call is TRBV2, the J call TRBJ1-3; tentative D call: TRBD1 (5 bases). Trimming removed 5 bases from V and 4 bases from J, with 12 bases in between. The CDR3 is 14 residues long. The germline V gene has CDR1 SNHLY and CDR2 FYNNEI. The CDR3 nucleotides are TGTGCCAGCAGTCGAGGGACGGGCGGAAACACCATATATTTT. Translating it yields CASSRGTGGNTIYF.

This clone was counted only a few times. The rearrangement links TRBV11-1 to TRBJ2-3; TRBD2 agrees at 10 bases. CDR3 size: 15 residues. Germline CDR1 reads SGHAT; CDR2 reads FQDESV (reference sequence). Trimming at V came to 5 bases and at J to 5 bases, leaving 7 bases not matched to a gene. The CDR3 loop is CASSLSGRAGDTQYF. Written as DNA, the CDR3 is TGTGCCAGCAGCCTCAGCGGGAGGGCCGGAGATACGCAGTATTTT.

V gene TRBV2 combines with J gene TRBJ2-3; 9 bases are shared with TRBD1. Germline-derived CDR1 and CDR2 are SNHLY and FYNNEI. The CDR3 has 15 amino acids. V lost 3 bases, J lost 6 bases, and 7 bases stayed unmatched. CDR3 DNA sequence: TGTGCCAGCAGTGATCCGGGACAGGGCGCGGATACGCAGTATTTT. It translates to CASSDPGQGADTQYF.